This T cell receptor beta chain was identified during a study of response to subunit inactivated influenza vaccine. TCRdb itself ran the RT-PCR reads through MiXCR, one entry per CDR3 protein. The table has about 620,000 distinct CDR3 sequences, approximately 10% seen once. The V gene's germline CDR1 is MNHNS and CDR2 SASEGT. Trimming pared 5 bases from V and 2 bases from J, leaving 12 bases between. This CDR3 comprises 14 residues. The same specimen was also included in a second study, on T cells expressing NK-cell markers. From that study: 5'RACE template switching with UMIs produced the TCR beta cDNA.

The input for sequencing was PBMCs from blood, taken on the day of vaccination. The source is a man aged 45-65 years who received an inactivated influenza vaccine. The rearrangement uses TRBV6-1 and TRBJ1-1; TRBD1 is a possible D gene (6 bases). CDR3 nucleotides: TGTGCCAGCAGTACCCAGGACAGCAACACTGAAGCTTTCTTT. It yields the protein CASSTQDSNTEAFF.